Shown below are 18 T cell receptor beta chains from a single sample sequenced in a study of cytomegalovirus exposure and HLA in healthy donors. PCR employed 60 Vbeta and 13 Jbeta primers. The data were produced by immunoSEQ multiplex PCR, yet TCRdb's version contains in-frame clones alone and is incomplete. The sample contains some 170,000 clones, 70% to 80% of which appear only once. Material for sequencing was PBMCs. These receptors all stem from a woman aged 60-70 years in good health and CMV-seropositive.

The CDR3 DNA is TGCGCCAGCAGCCTCCGGCTAGCGGCCTACGAGCAGTACTTC. Translation: CASSLRLAAYEQYF. This rearrangement joins TRBV4-1 to TRBJ2-7, with 7 bases aligning to TRBD2. CDR1 and CDR2 (germline): MGHRA, YSYEKL. V shed 4 bases, J shed 2 bases, and the junction held 5 bases outside the gene matches. CDR3 length: 14 amino acids.

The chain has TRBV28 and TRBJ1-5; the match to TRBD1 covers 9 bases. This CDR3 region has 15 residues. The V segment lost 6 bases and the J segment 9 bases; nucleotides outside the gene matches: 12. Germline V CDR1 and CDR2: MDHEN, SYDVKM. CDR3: CASSYGTGTIRPQHF. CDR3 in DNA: TGTGCCAGCAGCTACGGGACAGGGACAATTCGGCCCCAGCATTTT.

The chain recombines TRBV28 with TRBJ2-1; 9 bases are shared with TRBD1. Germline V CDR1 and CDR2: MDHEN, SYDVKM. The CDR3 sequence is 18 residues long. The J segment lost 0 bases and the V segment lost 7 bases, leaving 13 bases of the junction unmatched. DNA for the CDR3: TGTGCCAGCAACTTACCACAGGGGGCTACGCACTCCTACAATGAGCAGTTCTTC. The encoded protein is CASNLPQGATHSYNEQFF.

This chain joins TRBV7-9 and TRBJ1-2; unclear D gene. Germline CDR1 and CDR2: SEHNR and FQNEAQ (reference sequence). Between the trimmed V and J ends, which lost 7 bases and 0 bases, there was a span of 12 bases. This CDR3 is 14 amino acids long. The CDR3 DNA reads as TGTGCCAGCAAGCGAGCAGAGACTAACTATGGCTACACCTTC. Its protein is CASKRAETNYGYTF.

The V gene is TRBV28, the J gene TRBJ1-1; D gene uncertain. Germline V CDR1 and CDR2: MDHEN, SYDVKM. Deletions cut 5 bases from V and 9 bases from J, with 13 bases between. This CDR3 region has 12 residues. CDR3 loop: CASSPIRTKAFF. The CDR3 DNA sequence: TGTGCCAGCAGTCCTATCCGGACTAAAGCTTTCTTT.

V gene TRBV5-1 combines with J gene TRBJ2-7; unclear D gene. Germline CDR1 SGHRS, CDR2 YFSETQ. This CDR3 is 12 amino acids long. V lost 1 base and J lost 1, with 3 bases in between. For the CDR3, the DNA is TGCGCCAGCAGCTTGCCATCCTACGAGCAGTACTTC. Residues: CASSLPSYEQYF.

The CDR3 sequence: CASSSSGEWGSGNTIYF. CDR3 in DNA: TGTGCCAGCAGTTCGTCAGGGGAATGGGGATCTGGAAACACCATATATTTT. The chain is built from TRBV28 and TRBJ1-3; a weak D match, TRBD1 (6 bases). Trimming removed 4 bases from V and 1 base from J, with 17 bases in between. CDR1 is MDHEN, CDR2 SYDVKM, per germline. The CDR3 consists of 17 residues.

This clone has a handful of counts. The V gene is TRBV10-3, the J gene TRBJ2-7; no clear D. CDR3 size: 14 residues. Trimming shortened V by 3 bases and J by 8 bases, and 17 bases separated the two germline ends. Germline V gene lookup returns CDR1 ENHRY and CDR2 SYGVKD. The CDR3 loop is CAISEASALGKQYF. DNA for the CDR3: TGTGCCATCAGTGAAGCTAGTGCCCTTGGAAAGCAGTACTTC.

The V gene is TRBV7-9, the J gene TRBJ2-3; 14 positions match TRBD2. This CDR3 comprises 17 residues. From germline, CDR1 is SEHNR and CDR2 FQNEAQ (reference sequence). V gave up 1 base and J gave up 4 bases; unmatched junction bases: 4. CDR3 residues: CASSLGMGLAGADTQYF. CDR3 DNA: TGTGCCAGCAGCTTAGGTATGGGACTAGCGGGAGCAGATACGCAGTATTTT.

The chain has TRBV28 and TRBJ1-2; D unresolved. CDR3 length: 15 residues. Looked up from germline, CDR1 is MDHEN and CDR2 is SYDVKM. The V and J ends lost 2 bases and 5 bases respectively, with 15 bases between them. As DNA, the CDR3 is TGTGCCAGCAGTTTAACGCTCGGGAGGGAGTATGGCTACACCTTC. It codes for CASSLTLGREYGYTF.

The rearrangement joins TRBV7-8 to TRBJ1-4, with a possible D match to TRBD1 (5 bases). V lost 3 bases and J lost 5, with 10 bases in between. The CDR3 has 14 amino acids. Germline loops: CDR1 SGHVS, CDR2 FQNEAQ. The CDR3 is CASSLGQGNEKLFF. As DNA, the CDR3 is TGTGCCAGCAGCTTGGGGCAGGGAAATGAAAAACTGTTTTTT. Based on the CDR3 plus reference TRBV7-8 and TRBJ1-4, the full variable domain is GAGVSQSPRYKVAKRGQDVALRCDPISGHVSLFWYQQALGQGPEFLTYFQNEAQLDKSGLPSDRFFAERPEGSVSTLKIQRTQQEDSAVYLCASSLGQGNEKLFFGSGTQLSVL.

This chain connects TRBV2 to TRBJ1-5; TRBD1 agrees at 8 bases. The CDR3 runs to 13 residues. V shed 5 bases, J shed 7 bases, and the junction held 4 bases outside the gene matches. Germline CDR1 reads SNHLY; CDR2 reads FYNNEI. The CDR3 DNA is TGTGCCAGCAGTCAGGGGGCACAACAGCCCCAGCATTTT. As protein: CASSQGAQQPQHF.

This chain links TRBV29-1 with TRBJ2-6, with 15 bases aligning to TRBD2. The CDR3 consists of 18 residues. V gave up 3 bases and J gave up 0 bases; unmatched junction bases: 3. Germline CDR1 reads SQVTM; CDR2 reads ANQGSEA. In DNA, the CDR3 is TGCAGCGTTGACGGGACTAGCGGGGGGATCTCTGGGGCCAACGTCCTGACTTTC. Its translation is CSVDGTSGGISGANVLTF.

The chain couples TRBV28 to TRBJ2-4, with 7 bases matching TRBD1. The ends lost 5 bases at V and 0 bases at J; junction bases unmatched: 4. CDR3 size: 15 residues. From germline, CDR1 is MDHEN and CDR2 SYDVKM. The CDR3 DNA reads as TGTGCCAGCAGTACTACAGGGGCAGCCAAAAACATTCAGTACTTC. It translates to CASSTTGAAKNIQYF.

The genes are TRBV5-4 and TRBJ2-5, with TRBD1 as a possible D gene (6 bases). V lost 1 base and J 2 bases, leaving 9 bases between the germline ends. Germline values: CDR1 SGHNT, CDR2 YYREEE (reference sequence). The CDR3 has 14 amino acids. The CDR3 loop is CASSLTGPQETQYF. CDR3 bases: TGTGCCAGCAGCTTGACAGGGCCTCAAGAGACCCAGTACTTC.

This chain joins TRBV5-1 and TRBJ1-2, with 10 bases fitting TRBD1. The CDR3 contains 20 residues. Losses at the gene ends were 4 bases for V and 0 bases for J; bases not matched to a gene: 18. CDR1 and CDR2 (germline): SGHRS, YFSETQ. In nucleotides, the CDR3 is TGCGCCAGCAGCCCTCGGGGTATGGGACAGGGGAAGATCTCTAACTATGGCTACACCTTC. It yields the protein CASSPRGMGQGKISNYGYTF.

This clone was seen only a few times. As DNA, the CDR3 is TGTGCCAGCAGGTCCGGGACAGGGGGGAATCAGCCCCAGCATTTT. This gives the protein CASRSGTGGNQPQHF. The chain links TRBV2 to TRBJ1-5; 11 nucleotides align to TRBD1. This CDR3 region has 15 residues. V was pared by 6 bases and J by 4 bases, with 5 bases of the junction left unmatched. Per germline, CDR1 SNHLY and CDR2 FYNNEI.

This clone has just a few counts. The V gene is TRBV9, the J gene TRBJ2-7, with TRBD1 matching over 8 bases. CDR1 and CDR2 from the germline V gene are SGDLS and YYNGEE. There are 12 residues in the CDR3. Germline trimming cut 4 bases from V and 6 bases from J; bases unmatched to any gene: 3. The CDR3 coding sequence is TGTGCCAGCAGCTACGGACAGGGCGAGCAGTACTTC. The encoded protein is CASSYGQGEQYF. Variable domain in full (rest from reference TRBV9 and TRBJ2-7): DSGVTQTPKHLITATGQRVTLRCSPRSGDLSVYWYQQSLDQGLQFLIQYYNGEERAKGNILERFSAQQFPDLHSELNLSSLELGDSALYFCASSYGQGEQYFGPGTRLTVT.